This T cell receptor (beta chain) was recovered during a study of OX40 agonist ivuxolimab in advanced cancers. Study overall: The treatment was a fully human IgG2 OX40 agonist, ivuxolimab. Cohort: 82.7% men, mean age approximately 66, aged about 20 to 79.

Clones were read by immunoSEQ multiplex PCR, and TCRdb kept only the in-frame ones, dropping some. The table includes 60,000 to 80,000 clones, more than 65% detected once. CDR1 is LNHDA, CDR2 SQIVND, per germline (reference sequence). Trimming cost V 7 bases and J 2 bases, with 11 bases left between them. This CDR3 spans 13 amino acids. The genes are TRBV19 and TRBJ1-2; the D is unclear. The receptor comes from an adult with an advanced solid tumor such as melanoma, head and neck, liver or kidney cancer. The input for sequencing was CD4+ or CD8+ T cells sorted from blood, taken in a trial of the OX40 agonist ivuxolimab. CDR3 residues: CASTPGSNYGYTF. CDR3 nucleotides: TGTGCCAGTACTCCGGGCTCAAACTATGGCTACACCTTC.